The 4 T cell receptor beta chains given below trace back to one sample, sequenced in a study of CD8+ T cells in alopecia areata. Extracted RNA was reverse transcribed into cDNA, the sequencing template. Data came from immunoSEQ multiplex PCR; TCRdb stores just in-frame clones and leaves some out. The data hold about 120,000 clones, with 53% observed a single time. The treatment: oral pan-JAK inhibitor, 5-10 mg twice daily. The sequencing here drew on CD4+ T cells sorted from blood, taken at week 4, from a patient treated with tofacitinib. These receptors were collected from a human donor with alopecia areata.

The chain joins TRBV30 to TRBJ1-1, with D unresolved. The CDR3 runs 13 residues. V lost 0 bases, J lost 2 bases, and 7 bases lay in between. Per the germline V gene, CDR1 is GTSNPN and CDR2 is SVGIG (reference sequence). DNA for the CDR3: TGTGCCTGGAGTGTACGAACCAACACTGAAGCTTTCTTT. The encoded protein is CAWSVRTNTEAFF.

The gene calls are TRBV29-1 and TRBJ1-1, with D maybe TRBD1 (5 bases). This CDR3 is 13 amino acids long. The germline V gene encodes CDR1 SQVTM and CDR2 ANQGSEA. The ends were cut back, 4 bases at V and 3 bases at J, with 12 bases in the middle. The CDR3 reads CSVAQGADTEAFF. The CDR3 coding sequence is TGCAGCGTTGCCCAGGGTGCGGACACTGAAGCTTTCTTT. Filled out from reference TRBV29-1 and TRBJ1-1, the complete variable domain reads SAVISQKPSRDICQRGTSLTIQCQVDSQVTMMFWYRQQPGQSLTLIATANQGSEATYESGFVIDKFPISRPNLTFSTLTVSNMSPEDSSIYLCSVAQGADTEAFFGQGTRLTVV.

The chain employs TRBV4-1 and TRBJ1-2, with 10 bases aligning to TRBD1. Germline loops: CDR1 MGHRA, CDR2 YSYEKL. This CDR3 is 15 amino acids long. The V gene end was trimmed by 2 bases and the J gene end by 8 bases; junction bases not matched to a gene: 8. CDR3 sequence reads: CASSQTGTGVGGYTF. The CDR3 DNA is TGCGCCAGCAGCCAAACCGGGACAGGGGTGGGAGGCTACACCTTC.

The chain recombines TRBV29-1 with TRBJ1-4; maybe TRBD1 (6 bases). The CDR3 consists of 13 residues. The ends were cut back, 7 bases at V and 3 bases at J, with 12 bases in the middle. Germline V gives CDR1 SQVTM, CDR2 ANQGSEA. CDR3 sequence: CSAAGQANEKLFF. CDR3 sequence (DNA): TGCAGCGCCGCGGGACAAGCTAATGAAAAACTGTTTTTT.